The 20 T cell receptor beta chains below all came from one sample that was sequenced in a study of T cells in Graves' hyperthyroidism and ophthalmopathy. RNA transcripts yielded amplified TCR beta CDR3 regions. The primer set for the first-round RT-PCR of the TCR CDR3 was HTBI. TCRdb itself ran the multiplex PCR reads through MiXCR, one entry per CDR3 protein. The profile shows about 410,000 distinct CDR3 sequences, roughly 14% of them singletons. Sequencing was performed on blood. Every receptor here comes from a woman between 25 and 40 years old with Graves' ophthalmopathy.

This clonotype was picked up many times. The gene calls are TRBV28 and TRBJ2-5; D could derive from TRBD1 or TRBD2 (5 bases each). This CDR3 has 17 residues. Trimming cost V 3 bases and J 5 bases, with 22 bases left between them. Germline CDR1 is MDHEN and CDR2 is SYDVKM. CDR3 sequence (DNA): TGTGCCAGCAGTTTTCCCACGGGCGGCAGGGAGAAGGAGACCCAGTACTTC. This gives the protein CASSFPTGGREKETQYF.

This clonotype was recorded at least ten times. The rearrangement links TRBV30 to TRBJ2-3, with D unresolved. The V gene lost 0 bases and the J gene lost 7 bases, with 5 bases spanning the gap. This CDR3 has 11 residues. In germline, CDR1 is GTSNPN, CDR2 SVGIG (reference sequence). This CDR3 is CAWSVSNTQYF. In DNA form, the CDR3 reads TGTGCCTGGAGTGTATCTAATACGCAGTATTTT.

The table lists this clonotype with many counts. V is TRBV7-6 and J is TRBJ1-4; perhaps TRBD1 as D (6 bases). V was cut by 2 bases and J by 4 bases, with 11 bases left in between. This CDR3 has 15 residues. CDR1 and CDR2 from the germline V gene are SGHVS and FNYEAQ. The CDR3 DNA reads as TGTGCCAGCAGCTTAACGGACAGTTATAATGAAAAACTGTTTTTT. This translates into CASSLTDSYNEKLFF.

Ten or more counts support this clonotype. V gene TRBV20-1 combines with J gene TRBJ1-5; D remains ambiguous. Trimming stripped 6 bases from V and 6 bases from J, with 15 bases between. The CDR3 spans 13 residues. Germline V gene data show CDR1 as DFQATT and CDR2 as SNEGSKA (reference sequence). The CDR3 DNA is TGCAGTGCCCGCCGGCAGGAGGGTCAGCCCCAGCATTTT. Amino acids: CSARRQEGQPQHF.

This clonotype turned up a few times. The rearrangement joins TRBV20-1 to TRBJ2-1; D may match TRBD1 or TRBD2 (5 bases each). The CDR3 runs 14 residues. Germline loops: CDR1 DFQATT, CDR2 SNEGSKA (reference sequence). Deletions cut 5 bases from V and 0 bases from J, with 11 bases between. The DNA of the CDR3 is TGCAGTGCTCCTCGGGGCGGCTCCTACAATGAGCAGTTCTTC. As protein: CSAPRGGSYNEQFF.

The chain links TRBV19 to TRBJ1-5, with 9 bases lining up with TRBD1. V was clipped by 7 bases and J by 6 bases; unmatched bases: 4. Per germline, CDR1 LNHDA and CDR2 SQIVND (reference sequence). The CDR3 is 13 residues long. The CDR3 DNA is TGTGCCAGTACACAGGGGGCAGGTCAGCCCCAGCATTTT. It encodes CASTQGAGQPQHF.

This clonotype was seen repeatedly, ten times or more. As DNA, the CDR3 is TGTGCCAGCAGCTTAACCGGTGTCCAGCCCCAGCATTTT. Translation gives CASSLTGVQPQHF. The rearrangement links TRBV7-2 to TRBJ1-5; no definite D call. The V and J ends lost 2 bases and 7 bases respectively, with 9 bases between them. There are 13 residues in the CDR3. CDR1 is SGHTA and CDR2 is FQGNSA in the germline V gene. Using reference TRBV7-2 and TRBJ1-5 for the parts outside the CDR3, the full variable domain is GAGVSQSPSNKVTEKGKDVELRCDPISGHTALYWYRQSLGQGLEFLIYFQGNSAPDKSGLPSDRFSAERTGGSVSTLTIQRTQQEDSAVYLCASSLTGVQPQHFGDGTRLSIL.

This clonotype was observed a few times. The chain uses TRBV19 and TRBJ1-2, with unresolved D. The V and J ends lost 2 bases and 7 bases respectively, with 14 bases between them. The CDR3 is made up of 14 amino acids. Germline CDR1 and CDR2: LNHDA and SQIVND (reference sequence). The CDR3 DNA reads as TGTGCCAGTAGTATATACTCCGGACCCGGTGGCTACACCTTC. Encoded protein: CASSIYSGPGGYTF. The whole variable domain, filled in from reference TRBV19 and TRBJ1-2, reads DGGITQSPKYLFRKEGQNVTLSCEQNLNHDAMYWYRQDPGQGLRLIYYSQIVNDFQKGDIAEGYSVSREKKESFPLTVTSAQKNPTAFYLCASSIYSGPGGYTFGSGTRLTVV.

At least ten counts were recorded for this clonotype. This chain joins TRBV11-2 and TRBJ2-3; D call uncertain. Per the germline V gene, CDR1 is SGHAT and CDR2 is FQNNGV. This CDR3 spans 14 amino acids. Trimming shortened V by 4 bases and J by 3 bases, and 11 bases separated the two germline ends. The DNA of the CDR3 is TGTGCCAGCAGCTCGCAGACCACAACAGATACGCAGTATTTT. Translated: CASSSQTTTDTQYF.

The table lists this clonotype with many counts. J is TRBJ2-3 and V is TRBV20-1; D gene unclear. The CDR3 sequence is 12 residues long. Germline V gene data show CDR1 as DFQATT and CDR2 as SNEGSKA (reference sequence). Trimming stripped 5 bases from V and 4 bases from J, with 10 bases between. The CDR3 coding sequence is TGCAGTGCTGGCCCCATGGCAGATACGCAGTATTTT. Translated: CSAGPMADTQYF.

This clonotype was seen a few times. The rearrangement uses TRBV5-6 and TRBJ1-1, with a possible D match to TRBD1 (5 bases). In germline, CDR1 is SGHDT, CDR2 YYEEEE. The CDR3 length is 15 residues. Trimming pared 1 base from V and 7 bases from J, leaving 17 bases between. The CDR3 protein is CASSLFSGFIGEAFF. In DNA, the CDR3 is TGTGCCAGCAGCTTGTTCTCAGGGTTTATCGGTGAAGCTTTCTTT.

Ten or more counts support this clonotype. A junction boundary mismatches the germline segment, possibly from a read error. V is TRBV12-3 or TRBV12-4 and J is TRBJ2-1, with D hard to call. CDR3 length: 14 amino acids. The CDR3 sequence: CASSLTHSNNEQFF. CDR3 DNA: TGTGCCAGCAGCCTAACCCACTCCAACAATGAGCAGTTCTTC.

This clonotype appeared many times. The rearrangement joins TRBV24-1 to TRBJ2-2; 7 bases fit TRBD1. CDR3 size: 18 residues. The junction had 15 bases not matched to a gene; V was cut back by 3 bases and J by 6 bases. Germline V gene sequence: CDR1 KGHDR, CDR2 SFDVKD. CDR3 sequence: CATSDHLEPQGRAGELFF. CDR3 DNA: TGTGCCACCAGTGATCATTTGGAACCACAGGGGCGGGCCGGGGAGCTGTTTTTT.

This clonotype was counted ten times or more. This chain joins TRBV28 and TRBJ1-6, with TRBD1 matching 10 bases. Unmatched junction bases numbered 4, after V lost 2 bases and J lost 9 bases. The CDR3 is 15 amino acids. Germline CDR1 reads MDHEN; CDR2 reads SYDVKM. CDR3 residues: CASSLRQGASSPLHF. The CDR3 nucleotides read TGTGCCAGCAGTTTAAGACAGGGGGCTAGTTCACCCCTCCACTTT.

This chain uses TRBV10-3 with TRBJ1-2, with D hard to call. This CDR3 contains 14 residues. Trimming cost V 0 bases and J 2 bases, with 7 bases left between them. CDR1 is ENHRY, CDR2 SYGVKD, per germline. In DNA, the CDR3 is TGTGCCATCAGTGAGTCACCGGGGAACTATGGCTACACCTTC. It is translated as CAISESPGNYGYTF.

This chain joins TRBV10-3 and TRBJ1-3, with a possible D match to TRBD1 (6 bases). The CDR3 has 17 amino acids. V gave up 0 bases and J gave up 0 bases, with 12 bases separating them. Germline V gene data show CDR1 as ENHRY and CDR2 as SYGVKD. The chain's CDR3 is CAISESRTVSSGNTIYF. Written as DNA, the CDR3 is TGTGCCATCAGTGAGTCGAGGACAGTCAGCTCTGGAAACACCATATATTTT.

This clonotype showed up many times. This rearrangement joins TRBV12-3 or TRBV12-4 to TRBJ1-2, with D hard to call. The V gene lost 8 bases and the J gene lost 1 base, with 17 bases spanning the gap. The CDR3 spans 15 residues. CDR3 DNA: TGTGCCAGCTCTACAGCTCCAGAGATTAACTATGGCTACACCTTC. Its translation is CASSTAPEINYGYTF.

The chain employs TRBV9 and TRBJ1-2; 8 positions match TRBD1. Germline lookup yields CDR1 SGDLS and CDR2 YYNGEE. After removal of 4 bases from V and 8 bases from J, the junction contained 16 bases not matched to a gene. This CDR3 is 16 amino acids long. The CDR3 coding sequence is TGTGCCAGCAGCCAAGAGGTTCCAGGGGGCTTCGAGGGCTACACCTTC. Its protein product is CASSQEVPGGFEGYTF.

This clonotype was counted ten times or more. The chain links TRBV20-1 to TRBJ1-5; 9 nucleotides line up with TRBD1. V lost 4 bases, J lost 3 bases, and 10 bases stayed unmatched. The CDR3 is 16 amino acids. Germline assignment: CDR1 DFQATT and CDR2 SNEGSKA (reference sequence). The CDR3, as DNA: TGCAGTGCTATAGGACAGGGGAGGGCCTACAATCAGCCCCAGCATTTT. It specifies CSAIGQGRAYNQPQHF.

This clonotype was seen many times. The chain recombines TRBV11-3 with TRBJ2-1, with D tentatively TRBD2 (7 bases). Germline CDR1 SGHNT, CDR2 YENEEA. V was clipped by 6 bases and J by 5 bases, with 14 bases between them. The CDR3 covers 14 residues. The CDR3 nucleotides read TGTGCCAGCAGGGGGGCGGGGGCTAACAATGAGCAGTTCTTC. Translation gives CASRGAGANNEQFF.